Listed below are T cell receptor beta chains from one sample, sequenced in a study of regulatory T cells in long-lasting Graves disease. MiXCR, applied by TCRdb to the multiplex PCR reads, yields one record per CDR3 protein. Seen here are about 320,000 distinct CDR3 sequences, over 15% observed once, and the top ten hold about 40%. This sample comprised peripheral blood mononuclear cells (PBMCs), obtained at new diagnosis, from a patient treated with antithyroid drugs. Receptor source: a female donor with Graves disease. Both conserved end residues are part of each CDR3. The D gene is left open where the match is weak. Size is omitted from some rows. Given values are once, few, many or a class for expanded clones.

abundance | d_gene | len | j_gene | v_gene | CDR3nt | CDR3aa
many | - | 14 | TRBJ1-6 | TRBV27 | TGTGCCAGCAGTTTATCGAGAGGAAATTCACCCCTCCACTTT | CASSLSRGNSPLHF
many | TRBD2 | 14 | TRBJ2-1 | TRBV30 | TGTGCCTGGACCACGATAGCGGGGCACAATGAGCAGTTCTTC | CAWTTIAGHNEQFF
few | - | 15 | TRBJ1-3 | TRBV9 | TGTGCCAGCAGCGTAGGGGGAACCACAGCGAACACCATATATTTT | CASSVGGTTANTIYF
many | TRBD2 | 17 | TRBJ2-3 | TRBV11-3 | TGTGCCAGCAGCTTAAGGGTGCTAGCGGGAGCGCCAGATACGCAGTATTTT | CASSLRVLAGAPDTQYF
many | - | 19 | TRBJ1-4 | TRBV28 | TGTGCCAGCAGTAACTTGGGCGTGGTACAGGGACCCTCTAATGAAAAACTGTTTTTT | CASSNLGVVQGPSNEKLFF
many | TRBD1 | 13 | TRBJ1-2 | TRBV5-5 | TGTGCCAGCACGCATACAGGGGTCTATGGCTACACCTTC | CASTHTGVYGYTF
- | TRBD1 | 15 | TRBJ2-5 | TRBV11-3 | TGTGCCAGCAGCTTAGATTCGGGACAGGGCGAGACCCAGTACTTC | CASSLDSGQGETQYF
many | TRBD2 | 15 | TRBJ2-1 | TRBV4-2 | TGTGCCAGCAGCCAAGGGACTAGAGGGGCGAATGAGCAGTTCTTC | CASSQGTRGANEQFF
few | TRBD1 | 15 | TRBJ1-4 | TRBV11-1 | TGTGCCAGCAGCCTCACAGGGGGCGTGAATGAAAAACTGTTTTTT | CASSLTGGVNEKLFF
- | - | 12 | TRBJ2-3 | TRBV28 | TGTGCCAGCAGCTTTGGGTTAGATACGCAGTATTTT | CASSFGLDTQYF
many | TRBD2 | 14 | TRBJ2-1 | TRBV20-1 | TGCAGTGCTCGGCTATTTTCGGGGGGGGGTGAGCAGTTCTTC | CSARLFSGGGEQFF
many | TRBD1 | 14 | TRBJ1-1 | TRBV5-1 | TGCGCCAGCAGCGGGCAGGGGGGGGACACTGAAGCTTTCTTT | CASSGQGGDTEAFF
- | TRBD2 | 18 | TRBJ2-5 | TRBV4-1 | TGCGCCAGCAGCCAAGATCTAGGACTAGCGGGAGGGCAAGAGACCCAGTACTTC | CASSQDLGLAGGQETQYF
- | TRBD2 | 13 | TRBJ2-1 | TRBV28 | TGTGCCAGCAGCGATAGCGGGACGGGTGAGCAGTTCTTC | CASSDSGTGEQFF
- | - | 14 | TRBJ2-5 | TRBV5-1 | TGCGCCAGCAGCTTAGGGGGGATGAGAGAGACCCAGTACTTC | CASSLGGMRETQYF